This TCR beta chain was captured in a study of blood T cell repertoires in COVID-19. Study processing details: Cell counts per sample came from amplifying reference gene primers. Generated by immunoSEQ multiplex PCR, the TCRdb table keeps only in-frame clones and is missing some. V, J and clone size reflect that table, while D and trimming were determined from the DNA. The table has 45,000 to 55,000 clones, about nine tenths seen once. CDR3 length: 13 residues. Germline CDR1 reads MDHEN; CDR2 reads SYDVKM. Trimming took 2 bases from V and 1 from J, leaving 5 bases between them. The chain carries TRBV28 and TRBJ1-1, with D perhaps matching TRBD1 (5 bases). The specimen was peripheral blood. The clonotype was recovered from a woman aged 40 to 50 with active COVID-19. The chain's CDR3 is CASSLGANTEAFF. CDR3 DNA: TGTGCCAGCAGTTTAGGGGCGAACACTGAAGCTTTCTTT.